The source of this TCR beta chain is a study of T cells in Graves' hyperthyroidism and ophthalmopathy. RNA transcripts yielded amplified TCR beta CDR3 regions. TCR CDR3 regions were first amplified by RT-PCR with HTBI primers. TCRdb analysed the multiplex PCR reads with MiXCR anew, one entry per CDR3 protein. The sample has approximately 740,000 distinct CDR3 sequences; around 13% are singletons. A lack of ophthalmopathy progression within 18 months defined stable Graves' hyperthyroidism. In its sample, this clonotype was seen a few times. Material for sequencing was blood. The origin of this receptor is a woman in her late teens or twenties with Graves' hyperthyroidism.

The CDR3 DNA follows: TGTGCCAGCAGTTTCACGGAGGGCAACACTGAAGCTTTCTTT. Translating gives CASSFTEGNTEAFF. This sequence joins TRBV27 and TRBJ1-1; D is undetermined. The CDR3 runs 14 residues. From germline, CDR1 is MNHEY and CDR2 SMNVEV (reference sequence). Trimming took off 3 bases at V and 2 bases at J, with 10 bases between the two ends.